This entry describes one TCR beta chain. This record comes from a study of blood T cell repertoires in COVID-19. At the level of the study: The United States, Italy and Spain supplied acute and convalescent COVID-19 samples. Sources were T cells, B-cell-depleted T cells, or PBMCs; the material itself was cDNA or gDNA.

CDR3 length equals 15 residues. V was cut by 0 bases and J by 0 bases, with 8 bases left in between. Germline values: CDR1 SGHNT, CDR2 YYREEE (reference sequence). Study processing details: Amplification of reference gene primers provided the estimated nucleated cell counts. TCRdb keeps only in-frame clones here, not all; method: immunoSEQ multiplex PCR. V and J calls and clone size are copied from that table; D and trimming were computed from the DNA. The data contain under 150,000 clones, around 90% of them singletons. The rearrangement links TRBV5-4 to TRBJ2-3; D call uncertain. This clonotype was obtained from a human donor in a cohort sampled during active COVID-19. Material: peripheral blood. CDR3 amino acids: CASSLEQFSTDTQYF. In nucleotides, the CDR3 is TGTGCCAGCAGCTTGGAACAGTTCAGCACAGATACGCAGTATTTT.